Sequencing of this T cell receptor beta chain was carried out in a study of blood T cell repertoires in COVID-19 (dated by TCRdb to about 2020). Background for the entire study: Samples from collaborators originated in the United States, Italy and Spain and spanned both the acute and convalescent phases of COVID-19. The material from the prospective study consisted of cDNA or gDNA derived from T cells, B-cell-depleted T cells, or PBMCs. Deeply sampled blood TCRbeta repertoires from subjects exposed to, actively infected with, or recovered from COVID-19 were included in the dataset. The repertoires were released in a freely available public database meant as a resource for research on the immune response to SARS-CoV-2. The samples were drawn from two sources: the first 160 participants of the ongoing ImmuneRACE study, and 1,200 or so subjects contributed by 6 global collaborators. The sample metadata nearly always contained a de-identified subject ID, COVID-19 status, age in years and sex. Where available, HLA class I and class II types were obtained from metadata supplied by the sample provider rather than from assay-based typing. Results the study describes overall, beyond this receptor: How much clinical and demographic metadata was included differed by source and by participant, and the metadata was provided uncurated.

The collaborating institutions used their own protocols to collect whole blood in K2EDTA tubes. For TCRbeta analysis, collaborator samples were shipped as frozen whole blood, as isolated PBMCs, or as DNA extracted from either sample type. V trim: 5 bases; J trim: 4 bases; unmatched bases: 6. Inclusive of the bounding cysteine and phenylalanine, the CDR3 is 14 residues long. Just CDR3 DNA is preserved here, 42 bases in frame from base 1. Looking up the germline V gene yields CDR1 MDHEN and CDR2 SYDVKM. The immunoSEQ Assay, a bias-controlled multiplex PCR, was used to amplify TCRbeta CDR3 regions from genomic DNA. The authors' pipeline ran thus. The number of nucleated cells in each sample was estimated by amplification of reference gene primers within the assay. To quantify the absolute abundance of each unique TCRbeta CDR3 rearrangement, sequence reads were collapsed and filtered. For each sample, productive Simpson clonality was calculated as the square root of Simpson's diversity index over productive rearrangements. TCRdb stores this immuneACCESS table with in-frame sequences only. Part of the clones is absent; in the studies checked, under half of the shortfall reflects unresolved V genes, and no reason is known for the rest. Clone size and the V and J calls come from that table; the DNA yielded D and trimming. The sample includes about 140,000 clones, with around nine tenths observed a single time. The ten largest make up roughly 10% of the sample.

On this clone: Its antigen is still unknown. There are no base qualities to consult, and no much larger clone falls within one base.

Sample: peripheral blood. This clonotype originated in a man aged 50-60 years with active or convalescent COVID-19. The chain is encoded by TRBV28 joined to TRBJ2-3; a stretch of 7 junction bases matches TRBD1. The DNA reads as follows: TGTGCCAGCAGTCCGACAGGGAACGCAGATACGCAGTATTTT. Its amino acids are CASSPTGNADTQYF.